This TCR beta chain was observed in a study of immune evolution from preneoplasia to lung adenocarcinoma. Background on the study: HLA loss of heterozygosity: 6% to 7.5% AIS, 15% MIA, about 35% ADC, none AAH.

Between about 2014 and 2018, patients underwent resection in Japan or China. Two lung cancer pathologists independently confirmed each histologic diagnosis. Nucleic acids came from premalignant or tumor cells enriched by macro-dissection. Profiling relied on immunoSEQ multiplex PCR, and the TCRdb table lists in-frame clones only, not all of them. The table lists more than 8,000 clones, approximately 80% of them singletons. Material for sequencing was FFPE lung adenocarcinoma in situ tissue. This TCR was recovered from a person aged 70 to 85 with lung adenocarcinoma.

The CDR3 reads CASSHSLAGVGTGELFF. The CDR3 region has the DNA TGCGCCAGCAGCCACTCCCTAGCGGGAGTCGGCACCGGGGAGCTGTTTTTT. The chain joins TRBV4-1 to TRBJ2-2, with TRBD2 identical over 10 bases. V gave up 3 bases and J gave up 4 bases; unmatched junction bases: 8. The CDR3 is 17 residues long. Germline values: CDR1 MGHRA, CDR2 YSYEKL.